Below, one T cell receptor beta chain is given with its context. Its specificity is unknown. The sample belongs to a study of cytotoxic CD8 clonotypes in ibrutinib-treated CLL. In germline, CDR1 is MNHEY, CDR2 SVGAGI. V lost 7 bases, J lost 1 base, and 11 bases lay in between. The CDR3 loop spans 13 amino acids. Assay: immunoSEQ multiplex PCR; the TCRdb copy retains only in-frame clones and omits some. The table includes fewer than 400,000 clones, roughly 70% detected once. Broader study findings: Clonality (at baseline) was higher than in age-matched healthy donors and tracked circulating CD8+ T-cell counts. Shared public clonotypes were rare, and on treatment they either got smaller or stayed the same. Having risen at ibrutinib response, clonality had fallen back toward baseline by progression.

The TCR was taken from a human donor with chronic lymphocytic leukemia. This chain connects TRBV6-5 to TRBJ2-7; a weak D match, TRBD2 (6 bases). The sample was PBMCs, taken after 36 months of ibrutinib treatment. CDR3 sequence: CASMGGGSYEQYF. CDR3 in DNA: TGTGCCAGCATGGGGGGTGGATCCTACGAGCAGTACTTC.